This T cell receptor beta chain stems from a study of early T cells in non-severe SARS-CoV-2 infection. Findings of the study overall: VDJdb matching skewed toward anti-spike CD8 responses, missing private and CD4 specificities.

This clonotype was observed a handful of times. The antigen is not known. The CDR3 extends over 12 amino acids. V gave up 7 bases and J gave up 4 bases, with 13 bases separating them. CDR1 and CDR2 (germline): DFQATT, SNEGSKA (reference sequence). Attachment of unique molecular identifiers was made to individual cDNA molecules. Each CDR3 protein is one row after TCRdb ran MiXCR on the 5' RACE reads. The data contain 88,000 or so distinct CDR3 sequences, about 15% of them singletons. The sequencing sample was made of whole blood. This clonotype was sampled from an adult who was a healthcare worker with PCR-confirmed SARS-CoV-2 infection or an uninfected control (not recorded which). The chain has TRBV20-1 and TRBJ1-1, with D tentatively TRBD1 (5 bases). The CDR3 DNA reads TGCAGTGTCCCCAAGGGGAGCACTGAAGCTTTCTTT. Residues: CSVPKGSTEAFF.